This T cell receptor (beta chain) is from a study of cytomegalovirus exposure and HLA in healthy donors. With 60 Vbeta and 13 Jbeta primers, the PCR was carried out. Libraries were prepared by immunoSEQ multiplex PCR; TCRdb keeps only in-frame clonotypes and omits some of them. The sample yields around 150,000 clones, roughly 73% seen once. Germline lookup yields CDR1 GTSNPN and CDR2 SVGIG (reference sequence). The CDR3 extends over 17 amino acids. V trimming: 0 bases; J trimming: 5 bases; junction bases outside the gene matches: 12. Sample: PBMCs. The sequence was obtained from a man aged 18 to 29 in good health and CMV-seropositive. The genes are TRBV30 and TRBJ2-5; 10 bases map to TRBD2. The CDR3 loop is CAWSVLGSGRALETQYF. CDR3 nucleotide sequence: TGTGCCTGGAGTGTACTAGGGAGCGGGAGGGCCCTTGAGACCCAGTACTTC.